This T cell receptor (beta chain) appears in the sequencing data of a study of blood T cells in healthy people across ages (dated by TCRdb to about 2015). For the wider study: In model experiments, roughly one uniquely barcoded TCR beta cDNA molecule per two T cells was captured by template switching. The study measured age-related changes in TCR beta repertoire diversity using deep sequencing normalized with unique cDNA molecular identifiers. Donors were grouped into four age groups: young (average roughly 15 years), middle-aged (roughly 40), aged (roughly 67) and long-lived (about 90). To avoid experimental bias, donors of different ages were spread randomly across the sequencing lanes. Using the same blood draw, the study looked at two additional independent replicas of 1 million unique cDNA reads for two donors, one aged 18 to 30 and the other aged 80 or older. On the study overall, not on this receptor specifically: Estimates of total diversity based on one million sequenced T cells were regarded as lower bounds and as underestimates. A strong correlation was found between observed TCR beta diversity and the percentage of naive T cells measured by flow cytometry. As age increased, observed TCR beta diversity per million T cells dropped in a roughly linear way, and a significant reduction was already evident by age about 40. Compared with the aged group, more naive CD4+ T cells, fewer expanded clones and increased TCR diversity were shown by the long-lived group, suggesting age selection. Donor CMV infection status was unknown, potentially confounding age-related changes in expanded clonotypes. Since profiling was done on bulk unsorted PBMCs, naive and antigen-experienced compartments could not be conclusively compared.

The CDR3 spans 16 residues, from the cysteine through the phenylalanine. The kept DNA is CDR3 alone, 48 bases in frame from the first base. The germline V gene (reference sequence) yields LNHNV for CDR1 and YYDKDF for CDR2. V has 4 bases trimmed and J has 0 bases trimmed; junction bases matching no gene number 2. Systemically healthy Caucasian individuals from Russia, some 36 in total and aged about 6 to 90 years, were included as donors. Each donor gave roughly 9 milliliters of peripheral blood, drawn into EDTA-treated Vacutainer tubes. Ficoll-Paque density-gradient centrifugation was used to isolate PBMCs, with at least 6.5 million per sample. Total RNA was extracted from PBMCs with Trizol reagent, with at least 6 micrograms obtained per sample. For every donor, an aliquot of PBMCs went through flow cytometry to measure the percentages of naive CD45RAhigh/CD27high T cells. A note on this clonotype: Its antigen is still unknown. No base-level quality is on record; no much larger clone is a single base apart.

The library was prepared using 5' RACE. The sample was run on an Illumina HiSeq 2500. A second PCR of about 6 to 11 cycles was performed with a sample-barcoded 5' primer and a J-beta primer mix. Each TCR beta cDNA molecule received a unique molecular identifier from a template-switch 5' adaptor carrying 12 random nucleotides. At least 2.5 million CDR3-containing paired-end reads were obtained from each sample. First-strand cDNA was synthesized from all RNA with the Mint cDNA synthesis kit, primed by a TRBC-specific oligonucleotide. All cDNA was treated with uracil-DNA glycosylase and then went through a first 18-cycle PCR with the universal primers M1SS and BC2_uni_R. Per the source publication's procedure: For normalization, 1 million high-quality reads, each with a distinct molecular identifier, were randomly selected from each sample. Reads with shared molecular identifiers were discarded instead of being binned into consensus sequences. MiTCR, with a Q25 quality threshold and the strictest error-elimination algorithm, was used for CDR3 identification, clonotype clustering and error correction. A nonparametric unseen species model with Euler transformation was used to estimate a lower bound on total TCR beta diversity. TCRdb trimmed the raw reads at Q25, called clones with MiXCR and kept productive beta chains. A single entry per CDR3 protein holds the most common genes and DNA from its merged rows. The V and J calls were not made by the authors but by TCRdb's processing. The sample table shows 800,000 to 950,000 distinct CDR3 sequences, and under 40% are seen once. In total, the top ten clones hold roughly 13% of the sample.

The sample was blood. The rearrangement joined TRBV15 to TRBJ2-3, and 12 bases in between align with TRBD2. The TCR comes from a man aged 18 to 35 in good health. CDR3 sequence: CATSTLAGGSTDTQYF. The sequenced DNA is TGTGCCACCAGCACACTAGCGGGGGGTAGCACAGATACGCAGTATTTT.